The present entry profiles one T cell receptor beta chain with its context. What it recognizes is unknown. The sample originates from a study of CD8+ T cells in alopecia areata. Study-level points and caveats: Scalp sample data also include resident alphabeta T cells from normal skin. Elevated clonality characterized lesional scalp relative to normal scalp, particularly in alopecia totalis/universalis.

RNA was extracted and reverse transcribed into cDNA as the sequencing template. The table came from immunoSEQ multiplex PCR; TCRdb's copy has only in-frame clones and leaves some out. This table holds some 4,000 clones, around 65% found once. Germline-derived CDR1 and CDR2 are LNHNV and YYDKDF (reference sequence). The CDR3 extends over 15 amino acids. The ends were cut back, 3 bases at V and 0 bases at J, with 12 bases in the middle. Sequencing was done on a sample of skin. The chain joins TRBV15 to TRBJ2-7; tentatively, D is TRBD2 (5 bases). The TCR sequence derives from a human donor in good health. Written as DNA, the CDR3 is TGTGCCACCAGCAGGGGCGGGCGGAGCTCCTACGAGCAGTACTTC. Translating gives CATSRGGRSSYEQYF.